The 2 T cell receptor beta chains reported below all come from one sample, sequenced in a study of kidney transplant recipient with SARS-CoV-2 infection. MiXCR, run by TCRdb on the reads, gives a single entry per CDR3 protein. The sample has approximately 250,000 distinct CDR3 sequences, 29% seen once; the top ten hold nearly 7.5%. The sample here was a blood sample, taken at baseline and around day 110 from a kidney transplant recipient. The receptors stem from a young adult male patient who had COVID-19 and was a kidney transplant recipient. The T cells may come from the graft donor.

Comment on this clonotype: A much larger clonotype is one base distant, so this may be a read error. As the CDR3 is not closed by the conserved phenylalanine or tryptophan, this likely results from a read error. J is TRBJ2-5 and V is TRBV13; D remains unclear. Trimming cost V 4 bases and J 7 bases, with 13 bases left between them. Germline V lookup: CDR1 PRHDT, CDR2 FYEKMQ (reference sequence). This CDR3 is built from 13 residues. The CDR3 DNA reads TGTGCCAGCAGCTCCGGACGTGCTGGGACCCAGTACTGC. Its translation: CASSSGRAGTQYC.

This clonotype showed up many times. The chain carries TRBV18 and TRBJ2-7; 7 bases are shared with TRBD2. The V segment lost 6 bases and the J segment 2 bases; nucleotides outside the gene matches: 10. Germline-derived CDR1 and CDR2 are KGHSH and LQKENI. This CDR3 is built from 15 residues. The CDR3 loop reads CASSPENGRPYEQYF. The CDR3 nucleotides are TGTGCCAGCTCCCCAGAGAACGGGAGGCCCTACGAGCAGTACTTC.